The rows below give T cell receptor beta chains drawn from one sample of a study of Tregs in tolerant kidney transplant recipients. Sequencing used immunoSEQ multiplex PCR; TCRdb keeps in-frame clones, though not all of them. The sample includes 74,000 or so clones, roughly 90% of them seen just once. The source material was CD4+ T cells from blood (PBMCs), sampled 24 months after the transplant. These receptors were obtained from a human patient who received a combined kidney and bone marrow transplant. A subset of T cells may come from the graft donor. Each CDR3 is given with its conserved first and last residue.

V gene	J gene	CDR3 protein
TRBV2	TRBJ2-5	CASSESLRGQETQYF
TRBV5-1	TRBJ1-1	CASRRLPNTEAFF
TRBV5-1	TRBJ1-3	CASSPSEGNSGNTIYF
TRBV5-1	TRBJ2-2	CASSFVMTGELFF
TRBV5-4	TRBJ2-2	CASSSTRAGELFF
TRBV11-3	TRBJ2-5	CASSLGLTGQETQYF
TRBV9	TRBJ2-5	CASSGSGFTSGGPQETQYF
TRBV7-7	TRBJ2-1	CASSPGPGLAGGSSYNEQFF
TRBV14	TRBJ2-6	CASRKGTGYSGANVLTF
TRBV19	TRBJ1-3	CASSILRDSGNTIYF
TRBV7-8	TRBJ2-2	CASSFYGELFF
TRBV5-1	TRBJ1-3	CASSLGAGISGNTIYF
TRBV29-1	TRBJ2-2	CSVRTGLRAGELFF
TRBV2	TRBJ1-6	CASSTNPGQGYNSPLHF
TRBV4-3	TRBJ2-3	CASSRLGITDTQYF
TRBV2	TRBJ1-3	CASFSSGNTIYF
TRBV11-3	TRBJ1-4	CASSPRGNEKLFF
TRBV5-4	TRBJ2-1	CASTRGLAGDNEQFF
TRBV19	TRBJ1-1	CASSPDRGLLGAFF
TRBV5-1	TRBJ2-5	CASSLGAGVETQYF
TRBV7-6	TRBJ2-3	CASSLGQGLGTDTQYF
TRBV6-6	TRBJ1-1	CASSYAGEAFF
TRBV19	TRBJ1-2	CASSPQTPRQGYGYTF
TRBV5-1	TRBJ1-3	CASSLGTGPRFSGNTIYF
TRBV7-8	TRBJ2-5	CASSLARVAGGHRGETQYF
TRBV4-3	TRBJ2-3	CASSQDSGGEGGPQYF
TRBV18	TRBJ2-7	CASSAAQGRSYEQYF
TRBV2	TRBJ2-2	CASSVPSGSLAATGELFF
TRBV18	TRBJ1-1	CASSTQGDTEAFF
TRBV7-2	TRBJ2-1	CASTRLVGGTTMKQFF
TRBV30	TRBJ2-3	CAWSEVGVTDTQYF
TRBV6-1	TRBJ1-1	CASTPREGMNTEAFF
TRBV6-5	TRBJ1-6	CASSYSRVPDNSPLHF
TRBV5-1	TRBJ2-3	CASSPRTSGTADTQYF
TRBV10-3	TRBJ2-7	CAISGTYEQYF
TRBV7-2	TRBJ2-7	CASSRDFGSYEQYF
TRBV7-2	TRBJ1-1	CASSFEVWTEAFF
TRBV28	TRBJ1-5	CASSLTGQFDSNQPQHF
TRBV6-5	TRBJ1-2	CASSSGGYDNYGYTF
TRBV7-2	TRBJ2-1	CASSLETFSEQFF
TRBV28	TRBJ2-7	CASSQSGTGVYEQYF
TRBV9	TRBJ2-1	CASSPPFAGFYNEQFF
TRBV2	TRBJ1-1	CASRGQGSEAFF
TRBV4-3	TRBJ2-7	CASSRVRGGVYEQYF
TRBV21-1	TRBJ2-7	CASSKASFLAAYEQYF
TRBV28	TRBJ2-7	CASRGGARSYEQYF
TRBV19	TRBJ1-4	CASTRDRTNEKLFF
TRBV7-7	TRBJ2-7	CASSAGTGAFEEQYF
TRBV14	TRBJ2-5	CASSQAKGAGQETQYF
TRBV10-1	TRBJ1-4	CASSDRSGIEKLFF
TRBV27	TRBJ2-6	CASSFGTGNSGANVLTF
TRBV11-2	TRBJ2-7	CASSPPGGPYEQYF
TRBV30	TRBJ1-3	CAWSVDQAGGNTIYF
TRBV19	TRBJ2-1	CASTGTRGTIGFF
TRBV5-8	TRBJ1-4	CASSPRTGTPDEKLFF